The clone carrying this TCR beta chain was picked up a small number of times. Its antigen remains unknown. Though probably carrying unrecorded immune exposures, donors were nominally healthy at sampling. Primers: 60 Vbeta forward and 13 Jbeta reverse. Repertoires were generated with immunoSEQ multiplex PCR, while TCRdb's copy carries only in-frame clones and drops some. Among under 250,000 clones, around 80% were seen once, and the ten largest hold around 1.7%. The entry originates in a study of cytomegalovirus exposure and HLA in healthy donors. Study context: The roughly 120 million unique TCR beta sequences, from about 179 million T cells, were found by an earlier analysis.

Study-wide findings and caveats: A later analysis linked a missense DCLRE1C variant to TCR beta V- and J-gene trimming. Some segments of the V type, notably TRBV6-2 and TRBV6-3, were excluded as indistinguishable.

Germline CDR1 is MGHRA and CDR2 is YSYEKL. Trimming took off 1 base at V and 6 bases at J, with 15 bases between the two ends. CDR3 length: 16 amino acids. This chain connects TRBV4-1 to TRBJ1-4; no firm D call. Sequencing used PBMCs. The receptor comes from a man between 50 and 59 years old in good health and CMV-seronegative. CDR3 amino acids: CASSQVRGMSDEKLFF. The CDR3 DNA follows: TGCGCCAGCAGCCAAGTTCGCGGGATGTCTGATGAAAAACTGTTTTTT.